The present T cell receptor (beta chain) was sequenced within a study of cytomegalovirus exposure and HLA in healthy donors. Germline lookup yields CDR1 SGHTA and CDR2 FQGTGA. Germline trimming cut 5 bases from V and 4 bases from J; bases unmatched to any gene: 11. There are 17 residues in the CDR3. In this sample, this clone turned up a few times. PCR used 60 Vbeta primers and 13 Jbeta primers. Method: immunoSEQ multiplex PCR; TCRdb's copy keeps in-frame clones and lacks some. Seen here are about 110,000 clones, roughly three quarters observed once, and the top ten hold 2.5% to 3.5%. The TCR comes from a woman under 30 in good health and CMV-seropositive. This chain connects TRBV7-3 to TRBJ2-1, with 10 bases lining up with TRBD2. The sequenced sample was PBMCs. The CDR3 nucleotides are TGTGCCAGCAGCCCCAACCGAGGGACTAGCGCATACAATGAGCAGTTCTTC. Its protein product is CASSPNRGTSAYNEQFF.